This T cell receptor beta chain was observed in a study of blood T cell repertoires in COVID-19. Using immunoSEQ multiplex PCR, the repertoire was profiled, and TCRdb retains in-frame clones only, with some absent. The sample has approximately 200,000 clones; around 94% are singletons. Germline CDR1 reads SNHLY; CDR2 reads FYNNEI. V lost 7 bases to trimming and J lost 0 bases, with 10 bases between them. The CDR3 extends over 14 amino acids. The chain combines TRBV2 with TRBJ1-5; weak D call: TRBD1 (5 bases). Sequenced input: peripheral blood. The sequence was obtained from a man aged 30 to 45 with COVID-19, enrolled during active disease. The CDR3 coding sequence is TGTGCCAGCACACAGGACAATAGCAATCAGCCCCAGCATTTT. The encoded protein is CASTQDNSNQPQHF.